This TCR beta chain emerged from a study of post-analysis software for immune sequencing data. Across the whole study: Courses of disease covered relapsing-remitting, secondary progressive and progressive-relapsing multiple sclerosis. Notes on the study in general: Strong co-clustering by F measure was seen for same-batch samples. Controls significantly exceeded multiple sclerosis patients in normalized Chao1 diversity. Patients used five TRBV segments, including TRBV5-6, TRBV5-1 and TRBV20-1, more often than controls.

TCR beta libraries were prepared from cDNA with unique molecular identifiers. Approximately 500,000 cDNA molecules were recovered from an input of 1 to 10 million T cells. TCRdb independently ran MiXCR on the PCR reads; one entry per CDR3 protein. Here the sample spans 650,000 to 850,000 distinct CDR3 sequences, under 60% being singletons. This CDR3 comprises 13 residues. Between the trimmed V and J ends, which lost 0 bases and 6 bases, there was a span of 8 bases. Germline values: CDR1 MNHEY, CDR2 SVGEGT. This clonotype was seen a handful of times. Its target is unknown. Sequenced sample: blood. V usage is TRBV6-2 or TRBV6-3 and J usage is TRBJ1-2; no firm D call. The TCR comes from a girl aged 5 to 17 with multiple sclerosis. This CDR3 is CASSYSLHDGYTF. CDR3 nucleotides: TGTGCCAGCAGTTACTCATTGCATGATGGCTACACCTTC.